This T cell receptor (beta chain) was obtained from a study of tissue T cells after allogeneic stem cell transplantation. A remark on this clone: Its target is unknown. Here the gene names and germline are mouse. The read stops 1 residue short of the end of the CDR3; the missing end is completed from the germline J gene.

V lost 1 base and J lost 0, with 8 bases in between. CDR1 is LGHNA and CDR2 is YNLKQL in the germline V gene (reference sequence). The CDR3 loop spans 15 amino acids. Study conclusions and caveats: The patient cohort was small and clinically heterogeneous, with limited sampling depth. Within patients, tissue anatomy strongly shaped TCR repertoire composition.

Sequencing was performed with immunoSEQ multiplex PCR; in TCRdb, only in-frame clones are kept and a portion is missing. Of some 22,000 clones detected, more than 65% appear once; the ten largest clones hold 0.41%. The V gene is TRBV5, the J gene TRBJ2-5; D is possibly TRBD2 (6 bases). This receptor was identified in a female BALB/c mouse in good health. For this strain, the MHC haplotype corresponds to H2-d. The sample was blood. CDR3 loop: CASSQAWGNQDTQYF. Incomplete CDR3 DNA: TGTGCCAGCAGCCAAGCCTGGGGAAACCAAGACACCCAGTAC.